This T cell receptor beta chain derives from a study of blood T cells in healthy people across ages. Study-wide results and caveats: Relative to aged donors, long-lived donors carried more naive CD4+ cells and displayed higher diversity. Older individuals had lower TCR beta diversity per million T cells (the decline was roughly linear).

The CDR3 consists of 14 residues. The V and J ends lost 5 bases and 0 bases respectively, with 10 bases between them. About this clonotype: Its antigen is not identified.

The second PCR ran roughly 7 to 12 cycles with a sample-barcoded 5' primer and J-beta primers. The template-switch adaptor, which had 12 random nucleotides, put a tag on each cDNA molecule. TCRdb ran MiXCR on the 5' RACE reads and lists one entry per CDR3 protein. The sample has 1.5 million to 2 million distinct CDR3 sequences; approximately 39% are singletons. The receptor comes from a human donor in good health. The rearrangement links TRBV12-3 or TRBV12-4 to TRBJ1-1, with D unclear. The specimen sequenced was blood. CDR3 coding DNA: TGTGCCAGCAGTGTGCAGGTTATGAACACTGAAGCTTTCTTT. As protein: CASSVQVMNTEAFF.